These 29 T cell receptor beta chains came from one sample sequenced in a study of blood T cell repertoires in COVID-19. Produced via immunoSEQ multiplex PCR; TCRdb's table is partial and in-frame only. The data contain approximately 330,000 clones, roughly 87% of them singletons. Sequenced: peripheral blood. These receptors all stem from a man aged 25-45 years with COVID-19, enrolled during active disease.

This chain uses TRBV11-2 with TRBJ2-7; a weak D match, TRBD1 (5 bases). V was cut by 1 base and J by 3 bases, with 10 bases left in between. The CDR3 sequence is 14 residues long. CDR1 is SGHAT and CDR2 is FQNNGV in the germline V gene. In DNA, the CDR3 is TGTGCCAGCAGCTTAGGACAGATCCTCTACGAGCAGTACTTC. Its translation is CASSLGQILYEQYF.

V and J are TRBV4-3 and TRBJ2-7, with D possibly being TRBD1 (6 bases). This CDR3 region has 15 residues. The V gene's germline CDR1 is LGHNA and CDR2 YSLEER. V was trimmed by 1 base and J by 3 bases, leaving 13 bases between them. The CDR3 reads CASSQGFRTVYEQYF. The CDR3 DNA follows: TGCGCCAGCAGCCAAGGTTTTCGGACAGTCTACGAGCAGTACTTC.

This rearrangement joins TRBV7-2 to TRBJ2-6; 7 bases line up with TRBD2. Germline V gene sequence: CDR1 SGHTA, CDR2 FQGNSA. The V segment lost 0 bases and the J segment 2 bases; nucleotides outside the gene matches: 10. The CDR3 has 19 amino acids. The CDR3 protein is CASSLAPGEGGTGANVLTF. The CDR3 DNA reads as TGTGCCAGCAGCTTAGCTCCGGGGGAGGGAGGAACTGGGGCCAACGTCCTGACTTTC.

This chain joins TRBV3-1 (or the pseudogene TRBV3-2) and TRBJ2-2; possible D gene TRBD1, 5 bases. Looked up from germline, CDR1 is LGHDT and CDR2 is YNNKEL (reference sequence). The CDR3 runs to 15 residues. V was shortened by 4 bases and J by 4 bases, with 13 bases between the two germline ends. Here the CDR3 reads CASSPHQGSTGELFF. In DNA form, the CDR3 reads TGTGCCAGCAGCCCGCACCAGGGTTCCACCGGGGAGCTGTTTTTT.

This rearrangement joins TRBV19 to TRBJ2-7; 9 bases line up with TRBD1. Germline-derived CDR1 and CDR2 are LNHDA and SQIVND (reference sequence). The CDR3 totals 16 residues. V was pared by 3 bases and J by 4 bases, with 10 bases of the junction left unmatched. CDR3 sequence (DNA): TGTGCCAGTAGTATCCCGCGGGACAGGGCATCGTACGAGCAGTACTTC. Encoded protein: CASSIPRDRASYEQYF.

As DNA, the CDR3 is TGTGCCAGTAGTCCGGGTTGGACAGGGGACCACTATGGCTACACCTTC. This sequence encodes CASSPGWTGDHYGYTF. This sequence joins TRBV19 and TRBJ1-2; 9 bases match TRBD1. Losses at the gene ends were 5 bases for V and 3 bases for J; bases not matched to a gene: 10. CDR1 and CDR2 (germline): LNHDA, SQIVND (reference sequence). The CDR3 sequence is 16 residues long.

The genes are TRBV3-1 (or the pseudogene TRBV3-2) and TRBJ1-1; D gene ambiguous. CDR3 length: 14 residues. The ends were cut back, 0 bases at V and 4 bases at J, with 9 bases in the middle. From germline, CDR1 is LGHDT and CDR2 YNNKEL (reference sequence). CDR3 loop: CASSQDIRGTEAFF. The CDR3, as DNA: TGTGCCAGCAGCCAAGATATTAGAGGCACTGAAGCTTTCTTT.

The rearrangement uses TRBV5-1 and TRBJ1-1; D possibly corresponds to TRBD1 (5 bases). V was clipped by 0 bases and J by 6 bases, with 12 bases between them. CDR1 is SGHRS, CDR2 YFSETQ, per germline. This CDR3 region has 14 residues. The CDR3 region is CASSLGRALPEAFF. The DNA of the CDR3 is TGCGCCAGCAGCTTGGGCAGGGCTCTCCCTGAAGCTTTCTTT.

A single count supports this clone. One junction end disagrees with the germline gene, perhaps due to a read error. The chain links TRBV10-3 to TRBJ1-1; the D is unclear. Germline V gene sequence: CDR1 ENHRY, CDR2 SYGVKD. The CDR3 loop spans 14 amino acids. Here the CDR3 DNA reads TGTGCCACCAGTGAGTCTTGGCAGGTGGGTGAAGCTTTCTTT. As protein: CATSESWQVGEAFF.

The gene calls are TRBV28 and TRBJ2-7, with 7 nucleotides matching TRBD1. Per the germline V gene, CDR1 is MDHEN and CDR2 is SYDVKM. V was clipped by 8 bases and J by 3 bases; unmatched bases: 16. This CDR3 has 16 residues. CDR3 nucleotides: TGTGCCAGCTCCCCGACCCACAGGGGTCCATTCTACGAGCAGTACTTC. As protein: CASSPTHRGPFYEQYF.

This chain's CDR3 is CASSLDNLGEQFF. The CDR3 region has the DNA TGTGCCAGCAGCTTAGATAATCTCGGTGAGCAGTTCTTC. The chain employs TRBV11-3 and TRBJ2-1, with D unresolved. V gave up 0 bases and J gave up 9 bases, with 9 bases separating them. Germline CDR1 reads SGHNT; CDR2 reads YENEEA. The CDR3 extends over 13 amino acids.

The CDR3 sequence: CAISLGVNEQFF. CDR3 DNA: TGTGCCATCAGTCTGGGAGTCAATGAGCAGTTCTTC. J is TRBJ2-1 and V is TRBV10-3, with D tentatively TRBD2 (5 bases). The V end lost 5 bases, the J end lost 6 bases, and 8 bases lay between the germline ends. Per the germline V gene, CDR1 is ENHRY and CDR2 is SYGVKD. The CDR3 runs 12 residues.

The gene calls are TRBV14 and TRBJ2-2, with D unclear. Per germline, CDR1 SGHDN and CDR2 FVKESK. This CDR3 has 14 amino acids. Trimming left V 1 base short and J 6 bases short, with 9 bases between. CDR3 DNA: TGTGCCAGCAGCCAAGTCACCGGAGCCGGGGAGCTGTTTTTT. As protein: CASSQVTGAGELFF.

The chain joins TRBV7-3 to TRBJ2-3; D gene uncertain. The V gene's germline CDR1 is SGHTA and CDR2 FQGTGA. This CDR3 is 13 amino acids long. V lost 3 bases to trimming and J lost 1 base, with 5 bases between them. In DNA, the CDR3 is TGTGCCAGCAGCTTGCAGGGCACAGATACGCAGTATTTT. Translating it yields CASSLQGTDTQYF.

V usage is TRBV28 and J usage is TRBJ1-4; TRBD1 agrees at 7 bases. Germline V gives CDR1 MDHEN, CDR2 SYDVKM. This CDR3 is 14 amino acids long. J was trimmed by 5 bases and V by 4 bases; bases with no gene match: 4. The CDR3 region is CASSSGQMNEKLFF. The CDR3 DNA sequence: TGTGCCAGCAGTTCGGGACAGATGAATGAAAAACTGTTTTTT.

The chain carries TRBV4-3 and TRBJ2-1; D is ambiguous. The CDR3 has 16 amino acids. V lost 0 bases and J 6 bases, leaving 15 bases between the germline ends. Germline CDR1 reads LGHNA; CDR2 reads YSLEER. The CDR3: CASSQDYGTRGNEQFF. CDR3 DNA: TGCGCCAGCAGCCAAGATTACGGAACTCGAGGCAATGAGCAGTTCTTC.

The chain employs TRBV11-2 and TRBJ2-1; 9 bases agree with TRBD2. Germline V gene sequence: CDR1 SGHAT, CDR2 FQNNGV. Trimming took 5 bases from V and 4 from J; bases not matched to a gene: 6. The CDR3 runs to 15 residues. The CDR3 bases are TGTGCCAGCAGCCGGAGCGGGGGGTGGTACAATGAGCAGTTCTTC. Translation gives CASSRSGGWYNEQFF.

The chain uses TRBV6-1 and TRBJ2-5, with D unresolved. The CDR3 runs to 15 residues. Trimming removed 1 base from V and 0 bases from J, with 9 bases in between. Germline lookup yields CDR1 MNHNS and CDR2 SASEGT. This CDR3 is CASSEEQLYQETQYF. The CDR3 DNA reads TGTGCCAGCAGTGAAGAACAGCTGTACCAAGAGACCCAGTACTTC.

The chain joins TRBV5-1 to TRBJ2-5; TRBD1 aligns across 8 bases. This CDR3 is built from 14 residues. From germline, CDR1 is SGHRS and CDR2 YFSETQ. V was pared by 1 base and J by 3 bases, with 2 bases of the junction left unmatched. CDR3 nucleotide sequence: TGCGCCAGCAGCTTGTTGACAGGGGAAGAGACCCAGTACTTC. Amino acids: CASSLLTGEETQYF. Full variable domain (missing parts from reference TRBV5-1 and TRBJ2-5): KAGVTQTPRYLIKTRGQQVTLSCSPISGHRSVSWYQQTPGQGLQFLFEYFSETQRNKGNFPGRFSGRQFSNSRSEMNVSTLELGDSALYLCASSLLTGEETQYFGPGTRLLVL.

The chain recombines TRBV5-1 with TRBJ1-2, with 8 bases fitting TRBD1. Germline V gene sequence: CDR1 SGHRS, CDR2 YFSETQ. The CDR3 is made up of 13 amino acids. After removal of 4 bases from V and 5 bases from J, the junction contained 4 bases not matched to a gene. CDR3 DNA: TGCGCCAGCAGCCCAGGACAGGGTTATGGCTACACCTTC. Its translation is CASSPGQGYGYTF.

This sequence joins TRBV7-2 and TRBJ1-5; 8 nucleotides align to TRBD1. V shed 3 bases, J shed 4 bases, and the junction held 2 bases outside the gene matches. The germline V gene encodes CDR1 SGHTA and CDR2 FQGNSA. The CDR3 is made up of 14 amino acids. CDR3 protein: CASSFNRGNQPQHF. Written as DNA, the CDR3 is TGTGCCAGCAGCTTCAACAGGGGGAATCAGCCCCAGCATTTT.

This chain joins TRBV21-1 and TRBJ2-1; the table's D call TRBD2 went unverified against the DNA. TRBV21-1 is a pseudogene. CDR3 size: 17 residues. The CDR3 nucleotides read TGTGCCAGCAGCCGAAGGCCTAGCGGGAGGACCTACAATGAGCAGTTCTTC. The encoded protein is CASSRRPSGRTYNEQFF.

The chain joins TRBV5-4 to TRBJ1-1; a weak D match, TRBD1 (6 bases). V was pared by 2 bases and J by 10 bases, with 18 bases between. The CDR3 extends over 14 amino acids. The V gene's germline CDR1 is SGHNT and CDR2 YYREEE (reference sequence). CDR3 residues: CASSLEGGAGRAFF. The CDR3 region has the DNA TGTGCCAGCAGCTTAGAAGGGGGGGCCGGGCGAGCTTTCTTT.

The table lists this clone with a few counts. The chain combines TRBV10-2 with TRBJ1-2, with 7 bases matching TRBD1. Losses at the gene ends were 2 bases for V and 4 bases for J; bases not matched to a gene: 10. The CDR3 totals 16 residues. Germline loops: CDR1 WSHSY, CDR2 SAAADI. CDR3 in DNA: TGCGCCAGCAGTGAGGAGAGGGGGCTTTTGATCTATGGCTACACCTTC. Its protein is CASSEERGLLIYGYTF.

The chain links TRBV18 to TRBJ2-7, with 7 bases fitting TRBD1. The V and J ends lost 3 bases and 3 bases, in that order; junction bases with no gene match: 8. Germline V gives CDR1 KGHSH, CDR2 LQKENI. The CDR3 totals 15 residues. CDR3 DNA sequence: TGTGCCAGCTCACCGGATTTGGGACAGTACTACGAGCAGTACTTC. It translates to CASSPDLGQYYEQYF.

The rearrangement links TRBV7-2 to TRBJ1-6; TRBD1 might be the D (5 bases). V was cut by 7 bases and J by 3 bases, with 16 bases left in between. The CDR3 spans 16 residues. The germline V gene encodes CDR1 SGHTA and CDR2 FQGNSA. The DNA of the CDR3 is TGTGCCAGCATAGATGGGGCGCCCCTCTATAATTCACCCCTCCACTTT. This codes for CASIDGAPLYNSPLHF.

This CDR3 reads CASSPTDRNNQPQHF. The CDR3, as DNA: TGTGCCAGCAGTCCGACGGACAGGAACAATCAGCCCCAGCATTTT. The chain uses TRBV27 and TRBJ1-5; 7 bases map to TRBD1. This CDR3 is 15 amino acids long. Germline CDR1 reads MNHEY; CDR2 reads SMNVEV (reference sequence). The V and J ends lost 5 bases and 3 bases, in that order; junction bases with no gene match: 7.

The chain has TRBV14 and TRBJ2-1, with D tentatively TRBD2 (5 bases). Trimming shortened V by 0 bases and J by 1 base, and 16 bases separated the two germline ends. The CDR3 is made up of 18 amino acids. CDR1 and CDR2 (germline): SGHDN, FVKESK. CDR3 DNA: TGTGCCAGCAGCCAAGATGACTTATTCGGGAATTCCTACAATGAGCAGTTCTTC. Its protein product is CASSQDDLFGNSYNEQFF.

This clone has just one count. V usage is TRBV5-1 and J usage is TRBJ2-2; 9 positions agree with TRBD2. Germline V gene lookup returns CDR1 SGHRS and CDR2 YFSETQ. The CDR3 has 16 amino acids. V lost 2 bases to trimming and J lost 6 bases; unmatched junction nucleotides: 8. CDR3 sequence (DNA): TGCGCCAGCAGCTTCCTAGCGGGGTCGGGTCCCGGGGAGCTGTTTTTT. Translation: CASSFLAGSGPGELFF.